This T cell receptor beta chain was documented in a study of molecular identifiers for immune sequencing clone quantification. Naive CD8 libraries used 20,000 to 1,000,000 sorted cells and 10%, 30% or 50% RNA. Isolation of naive CD8 T cells was achieved by sorting on a CD8+CD4-CCR7+CD45RA+ phenotype. Preparation of the bulk TCR libraries relied on previously described methods and listed TCR primers. TCRdb redid the calling of the PCR reads with MiXCR, one entry per CDR3 protein. The table records about 320,000 distinct CDR3 sequences, around a fifth of them present only once. This clonotype has ten or more counts. The antigen is not known. Germline-derived CDR1 and CDR2 are LGHNA and YSLEER. The V and J ends lost 0 bases and 2 bases respectively, with 13 bases between them. The CDR3 runs to 16 residues. Regarding the study as a whole: Clones above 20 RNA copies held over 98% of effector molecules, under 1% in naive cells.

The chain recombines TRBV4-3 with TRBJ1-1; D ambiguous. The origin of this receptor is a human donor in good health. Some libraries in this study had Jurkat cell RNA spiked in. The sequenced material came from naive CD8+ T cells from blood, with Jurkat cell RNA spiked in. The subset is: FACS-sorted CD8+CD4-CCR7+CD45RA+ naive T cells. DNA for the CDR3: TGCGCCAGCAGCCAAGATCAAGTCCGGGCCAACACTGAAGCTTTCTTT. It specifies CASSQDQVRANTEAFF.